This TCR beta chain appears in the sequencing data of a study of CD8 T cells in cerebrospinal fluid in Alzheimer's disease (TCRdb year 2020). Study-wide context: To assess CSF T cell clonal expansion, the study used two single-cell approaches: plate-based nested PCR sequencing and droplet-based sequencing. In the droplet-based CSF analysis comparing patients with controls, some ten healthy controls (10,876 cells) and some ten patients with MCI or Alzheimer's disease (approximately 9,500 cells) were included. The study tested whether clonally expanded T cells were present in cerebrospinal fluid from healthy elderly individuals and from patients with neurodegenerative disease. A total of fewer than 30 samples were covered by the CSF gene-expression analysis, which included Parkinson's disease patients. Results the study describes overall, beyond this receptor: Only samples with detectable clones (11 healthy, 5 MCI, 5 AD, 6 PD) were included in the overall clonality comparison. The authors warned that finding EBV-specific TCRs in CSF does not prove a causal connection between EBV and Alzheimer's disease. The EBV-specific clones were neither the most highly expanded clones nor enriched among patients. When data were pooled, most of the 6 Alzheimer's patients but only 1 of 10 healthy subjects had a highly expanded clone, defined as at least 3% of TCRs. Compared with controls, patients with MCI or Alzheimer's disease had a higher percentage of their CSF TCRs made up by the single largest clone.

In regard to this clonotype: The specificity of this receptor is unknown.

Libraries came from 10x single-cell sequencing. 10X Genomics single-cell V(D)J and 5' gene-expression libraries were used to profile CSF cells. CSF single-cell TCR libraries were sequenced on an Illumina NextSeq550. On the study's bioinformatics: V(D)J reads were aligned to the vdj-GRCh38 alts ensemble 2.0.0 reference and processed with the Cell Ranger vdj pipeline. Cell barcodes sharing the same set of productive CDR3 nucleotide sequences were defined as clonotypes. To link clonality with transcriptional profiles, clonotype information was incorporated into Seurat v3.0 gene-expression metadata. Exclusion was applied to CSF cells with more than 1,800 genes, more than 7,500 UMIs or more than 10% mitochondrial reads. To find TCRs with known antigen specificity, CDR3-beta sequences were matched against VDJdb. Only TCRs with complete alpha and beta chains were included in the network analysis of clone sharing, which used the R package qgraph. After reprocessing by TCRdb, each CDR3 protein sequence is one entry, and no DNA is given. It is TCRdb's table, rather than the study itself, that gives the V and J calls and clone size. The sample table records about 1,500 distinct CDR3 sequences. The ten largest clonotypes hold roughly 6.4% of the sample.

All participants were free of acute infectious disease and in good physical condition. For droplet-based sequencing, live CSF cells were sorted using a live/dead marker. To pellet immune cells, CSF obtained by lumbar puncture was centrifuged at 300g. Each CSF sample was examined for red blood cells, and any sample with blood contamination was excluded. CSF cells were cryopreserved in freezing medium, frozen at -80 degrees C overnight, and then transferred to liquid nitrogen for storage. Before analysis, CSF samples were kept in storage for less than six months. Measured from the cysteine to the phenylalanine, the CDR3 is 16 residues long. Only the protein sequence is given. According to the germline V gene, CDR1 reads MNHNS and CDR2 reads SASEGT.

Recombination joined TRBV6-1 with TRBJ1-2; TCRdb's assignment of TRBD1 cannot be checked, as there is no DNA. Sequencing was done on a sample of cerebrospinal fluid. The origin of this receptor is a human donor in good health. The CDR3 region: CASSDMVQGLGYGYTF.